The 18 T cell receptor beta chains below come from one sample, sequenced in a study of cytomegalovirus exposure and HLA in healthy donors. 60 Vbeta and 13 Jbeta primers were used in PCR. Sequencing was performed with immunoSEQ multiplex PCR; in TCRdb, only in-frame clones are kept and a portion is missing. The table lists 150,000 to 200,000 clones, roughly 80% of them singletons. Source material: PBMCs. The source is a male donor in good health and CMV-seropositive.

On this clone: A read error may account for a junction end that differs from germline. The CDR3 sequence is CASSLEYGGRGTDTQYF. DNA for the CDR3: TGTGCTAGCAGCTTAGAATATGGCGGGAGAGGCACAGATACGCAGTATTTT. This chain uses TRBV7-7 with TRBJ2-3; the match to TRBD2 covers 7 bases. Germline-derived CDR1 and CDR2 are SSHAT and FNYEAQ (reference sequence). The CDR3 is 17 amino acids.

This chain joins TRBV7-9 and TRBJ1-4, with 9 nucleotides matching TRBD1. Germline lookup yields CDR1 SEHNR and CDR2 FQNEAQ (reference sequence). Trimming removed 8 bases from V and 10 bases from J; junction bases left unmatched: 20. There are 17 residues in the CDR3. The CDR3 bases are TGTGCCAGCCAGCTTAGAATGGGACAGGGTGGAGGTGGAAAACTGTTTTTT. Translating it yields CASQLRMGQGGGGKLFF.

CDR3 protein: CASSLFAGVAETQYF. CDR3 in DNA: TGTGCCAGCAGCTTATTTGCGGGAGTCGCCGAGACCCAGTACTTC. This chain uses TRBV7-9 with TRBJ2-5; the match to TRBD2 covers 7 bases. The length of the CDR3 is 15 residues. Unmatched junction bases numbered 8, after V lost 2 bases and J lost 5 bases. Germline-derived CDR1 and CDR2 are SEHNR and FQNEAQ (reference sequence).

A word on this clone: No DNA is shown, since the ends of the CDR3 on it are uncertain; the CDR3 is the one TCRdb lists. This chain uses TRBV13 with TRBJ2-7; the listed D gene, TRBD1, was not tested against the DNA. The CDR3 adds up to 12 amino acids, both ends counted. Looked up from germline, CDR1 is PRHDT and CDR2 is FYEKMQ (reference sequence). CDR3 amino acids: CASSLFGPGMNF.

V usage is TRBV7-8 and J usage is TRBJ2-5, with no clear D. Germline V gene lookup returns CDR1 SGHVS and CDR2 FQNEAQ. V lost 5 bases and J 0 bases, leaving 7 bases between the germline ends. The CDR3 length is 13 residues. CDR3 amino acids: CASSVYYQETQYF. The CDR3, as DNA: TGTGCCAGCAGCGTTTACTACCAAGAGACCCAGTACTTC.

V gene TRBV28 combines with J gene TRBJ2-1; 11 bases are shared with TRBD2. CDR1 and CDR2 (germline): MDHEN, SYDVKM. Trimming at V came to 5 bases and at J to 0 bases, leaving 6 bases not matched to a gene. The CDR3 runs 17 residues. Written as DNA, the CDR3 is TGTGCCAGCAGTAGGGGGACTAGCGGCTCCTCCTACAATGAGCAGTTCTTC. This encodes CASSRGTSGSSYNEQFF.

CDR3 region: CASSRTGLAYNEQFF. In nucleotides, the CDR3 is TGTGCCAGCAGCCGTACAGGACTAGCCTACAATGAGCAGTTCTTC. The chain carries TRBV11-2 and TRBJ2-1, with 7 bases that match TRBD2. CDR3 length equals 15 residues. The junction had 6 bases not matched to a gene; V was cut back by 5 bases and J by 2 bases. Germline V gene lookup returns CDR1 SGHAT and CDR2 FQNNGV. The complete variable domain, with remaining parts taken from reference TRBV11-2 and TRBJ2-1, reads EAGVAQSPRYKIIEKRQSVAFWCNPISGHATLYWYQQILGQGPKLLIQFQNNGVVDDSQLPKDRFSAERLKGVDSTLKIQPAKLEDSAVYLCASSRTGLAYNEQFFGPGTRLTVL.

CDR3 protein: CASSLWKLAGGPGELFF. The DNA of the CDR3 is TGTGCCAGCAGTTTATGGAAACTAGCGGGAGGTCCCGGGGAGCTGTTTTTT. The J gene is TRBJ2-2, the V gene TRBV28, with 12 nucleotides matching TRBD2. The CDR3 covers 17 residues. From germline, CDR1 is MDHEN and CDR2 SYDVKM. The trim removed 0 bases at V and 6 bases at J, leaving 5 bases unmatched.

The chain employs TRBV6-5 and TRBJ1-6; 7 bases align to TRBD1. The germline V gene encodes CDR1 MNHEY and CDR2 SVGAGI. There are 14 residues in the CDR3. V shed 7 bases, J shed 10 bases, and the junction held 10 bases outside the gene matches. The CDR3 coding sequence is TGTGCCAGCAATGTCGGGACAGTGAGCTCACCCCTCCACTTT. Protein product: CASNVGTVSSPLHF.

The chain carries TRBV28 and TRBJ2-5; D unresolved. The germline V gene encodes CDR1 MDHEN and CDR2 SYDVKM. The germline V and J ends were trimmed by 6 bases and 1 base, with 9 bases remaining between them. This CDR3 region has 13 residues. In DNA, the CDR3 is TGTGCCAGCAGCCCTCGTTCCCAAGAGACCCAGTACTTC. This gives the protein CASSPRSQETQYF.

The chain combines TRBV4-1 with TRBJ2-7; 7 bases are shared with TRBD1. The CDR3 sequence is 16 residues long. The V and J ends lost 0 bases and 3 bases, in that order; junction bases with no gene match: 8. Germline loops: CDR1 MGHRA, CDR2 YSYEKL. The CDR3 DNA sequence: TGCGCCAGCAGCCAAGATTACGGACAGGCTATCTACGAGCAGTACTTC. Translating it yields CASSQDYGQAIYEQYF.

The gene calls are TRBV25-1 and TRBJ2-3; 7 nucleotides match TRBD2. Germline V gene data show CDR1 as MGHDK and CDR2 as SYGVNS. This CDR3 spans 16 amino acids. V was clipped by 2 bases and J by 0 bases; unmatched bases: 5. Written as DNA, the CDR3 is TGTGCCAGCAGTGAAGAGGAGCGGGGTAGCACAGATACGCAGTATTTT. Its translation: CASSEEERGSTDTQYF.

In the case of this clone: Relative to the germline gene, one junction end is altered; a read error may explain this. V and J are TRBV30 and TRBJ2-1, with unresolved D. Germline V gene data show CDR1 as GTSNPN and CDR2 as SVGIG (reference sequence). This CDR3 has 11 residues. CDR3 sequence reads: CAWSLDPTRLF. DNA for the CDR3: TGTGCCTGGAGTCTAGACCCGACCCGGCTCTTC.

This sequence joins TRBV10-3 and TRBJ2-1; TRBD2 matches 7 bases. This CDR3 has 16 residues. CDR1 is ENHRY, CDR2 SYGVKD, per germline. The V segment lost 3 bases and the J segment 7 bases; nucleotides outside the gene matches: 12. The CDR3 nucleotides are TGTGCCATCAGTGACGGCGGCGGGAGAAGGGCTAATGAGCAGTTCTTC. Translation: CAISDGGGRRANEQFF.

V gene TRBV18 combines with J gene TRBJ2-3; 7 bases line up with TRBD1. CDR1 and CDR2 (germline): KGHSH, LQKENI. The CDR3 spans 15 residues. With V trimmed by 1 base and J by 1 base, 2 bases remained unmatched. CDR3 coding DNA: TGTGCCAGCTCACCACGGGACAGTGGCACAGATACGCAGTATTTT. Translated, it gives CASSPRDSGTDTQYF.

The count of this clone is one. The chain couples TRBV7-8 to TRBJ1-4; 7 nucleotides agree with TRBD1. The CDR3 totals 14 residues. The V and J ends lost 5 bases and 7 bases, in that order; junction bases with no gene match: 7. Germline loops: CDR1 SGHVS, CDR2 FQNEAQ. For the CDR3, the DNA is TGTGCCAGCAGCGTACAGGGGAAGAGTGAAAAACTGTTTTTT. Amino acids: CASSVQGKSEKLFF.

This chain links TRBV14 with TRBJ2-2, with D perhaps TRBD2 (5 bases). Germline V lookup: CDR1 SGHDN, CDR2 FVKESK. Trimming took off 6 bases at V and 4 bases at J, with 9 bases between the two ends. The CDR3 is 13 amino acids. CDR3 sequence reads: CASRDGLTGELFF. The CDR3 DNA follows: TGTGCCAGCAGGGATGGACTCACCGGGGAGCTGTTTTTT.

V is TRBV6-1 and J is TRBJ2-1; 8 bases are shared with TRBD1. Per the germline V gene, CDR1 is MNHNS and CDR2 is SASEGT. The CDR3 is 15 residues long. Losses at the gene ends were 5 bases for V and 9 bases for J; bases not matched to a gene: 12. DNA of the CDR3: TGTGCCAGCAGTAGAGGGAACAGGGGGGAAAGTGAGCAGTTCTTC. It translates to CASSRGNRGESEQFF.